This T cell receptor (beta chain) was sequenced in a study of molecular identifiers for immune sequencing clone quantification. J was trimmed by 2 bases and V by 4 bases; bases with no gene match: 9. CDR3 length: 17 amino acids. One entry per CDR3 protein, called by TCRdb with MiXCR from the PCR reads. The repertoire holds under 800,000 distinct CDR3 sequences, with 25% as singletons. Naive CD8 T cells were sorted as CD8+CD4-CCR7+CD45RA+. Sequenced: naive CD8+ T cells from blood, with Jurkat cell RNA spiked in. Subset here: FACS-sorted CD8+CD4-CCR7+CD45RA+ naive T cells. This receptor was obtained from a human donor in good health. Some libraries in this study had Jurkat cell RNA spiked in. V and J are TRBV12-3 or TRBV12-4 and TRBJ2-7; 12 bases are shared with TRBD1. The CDR3 spells CASSYGTGGAGPYEQYF. For the CDR3, the DNA is TGTGCCAGCAGTTACGGGACAGGGGGCGCGGGTCCCTACGAGCAGTACTTC.